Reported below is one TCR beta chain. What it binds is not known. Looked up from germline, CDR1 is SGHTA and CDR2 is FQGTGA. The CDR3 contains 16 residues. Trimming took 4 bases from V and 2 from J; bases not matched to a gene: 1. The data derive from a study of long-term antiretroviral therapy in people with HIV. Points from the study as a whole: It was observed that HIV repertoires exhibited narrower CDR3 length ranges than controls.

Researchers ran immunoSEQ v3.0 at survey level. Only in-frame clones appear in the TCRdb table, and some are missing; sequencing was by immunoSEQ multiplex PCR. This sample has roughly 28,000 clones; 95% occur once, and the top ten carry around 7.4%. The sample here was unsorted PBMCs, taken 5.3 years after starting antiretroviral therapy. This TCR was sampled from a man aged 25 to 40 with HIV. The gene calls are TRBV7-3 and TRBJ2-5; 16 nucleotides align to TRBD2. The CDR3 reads CASSSGLAGGQETQYF. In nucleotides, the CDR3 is TGTGCCAGCAGCTCGGGACTAGCGGGAGGGCAAGAGACCCAGTACTTC.